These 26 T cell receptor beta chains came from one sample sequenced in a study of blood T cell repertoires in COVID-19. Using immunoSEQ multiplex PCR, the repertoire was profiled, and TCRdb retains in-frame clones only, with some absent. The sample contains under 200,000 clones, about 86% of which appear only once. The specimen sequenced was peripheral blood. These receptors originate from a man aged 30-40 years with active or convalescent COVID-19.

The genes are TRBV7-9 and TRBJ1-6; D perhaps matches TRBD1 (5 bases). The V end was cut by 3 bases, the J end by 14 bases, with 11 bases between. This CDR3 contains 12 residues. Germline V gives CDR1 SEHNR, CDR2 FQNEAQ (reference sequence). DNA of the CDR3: TGTGCCAGCAGCTTCTCGGGGGTGGCCCTCCACTTT. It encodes CASSFSGVALHF.

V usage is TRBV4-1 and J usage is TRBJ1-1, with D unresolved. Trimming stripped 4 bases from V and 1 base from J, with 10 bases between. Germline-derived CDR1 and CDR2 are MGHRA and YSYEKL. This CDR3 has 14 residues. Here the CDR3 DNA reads TGCGCCAGCAGCCTTGACCGGGGGAACACTGAAGCTTTCTTT. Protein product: CASSLDRGNTEAFF.

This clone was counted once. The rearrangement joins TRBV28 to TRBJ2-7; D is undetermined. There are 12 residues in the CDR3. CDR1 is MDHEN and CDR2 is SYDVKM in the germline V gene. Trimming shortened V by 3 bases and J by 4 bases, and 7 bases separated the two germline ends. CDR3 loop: CASSLSLYEQYF. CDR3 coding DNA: TGTGCCAGCAGTTTGAGTCTATACGAGCAGTACTTC.

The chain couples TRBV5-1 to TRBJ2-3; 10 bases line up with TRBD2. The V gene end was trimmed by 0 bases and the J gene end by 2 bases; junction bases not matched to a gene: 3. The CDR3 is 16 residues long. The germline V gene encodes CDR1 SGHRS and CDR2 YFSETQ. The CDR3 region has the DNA TGCGCCAGCAGCTTGGACCTAGCGGGAGCCACAGATACGCAGTATTTT. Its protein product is CASSLDLAGATDTQYF.

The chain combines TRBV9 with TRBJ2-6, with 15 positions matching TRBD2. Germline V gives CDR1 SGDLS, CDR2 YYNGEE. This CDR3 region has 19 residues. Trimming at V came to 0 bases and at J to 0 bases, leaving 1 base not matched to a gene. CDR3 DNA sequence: TGTGCCAGCAGCGTAGGGACTAGCGGGGGGGCCTCTGGGGCCAACGTCCTGACTTTC. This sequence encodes CASSVGTSGGASGANVLTF.

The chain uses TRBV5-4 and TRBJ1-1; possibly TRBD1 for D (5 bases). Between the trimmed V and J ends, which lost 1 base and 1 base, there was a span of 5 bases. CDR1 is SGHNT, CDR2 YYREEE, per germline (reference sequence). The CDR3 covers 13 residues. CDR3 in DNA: TGTGCCAGCAGCTTGACAGGGAACACTGAAGCTTTCTTT. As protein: CASSLTGNTEAFF.

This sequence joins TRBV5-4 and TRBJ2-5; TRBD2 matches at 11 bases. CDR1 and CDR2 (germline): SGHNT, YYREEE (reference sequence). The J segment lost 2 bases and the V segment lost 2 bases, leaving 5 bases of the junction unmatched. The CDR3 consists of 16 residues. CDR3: CASSFGLAGGQETQYF. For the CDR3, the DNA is TGTGCCAGCAGCTTTGGGCTAGCGGGGGGACAAGAGACCCAGTACTTC. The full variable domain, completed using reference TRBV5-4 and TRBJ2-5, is ETGVTQSPTHLIKTRGQQVTLRCSSQSGHNTVSWYQQALGQGPQFIFQYYREEENGRGNFPPRFSGLQFPNYSSELNVNALELDDSALYLCASSFGLAGGQETQYFGPGTRLLVL.

The CDR3 coding sequence is TGTGCCAGCTCACCTGGGATGCGGGCCAACACTGAAGCTTTCTTT. It translates to CASSPGMRANTEAFF. This chain uses TRBV18 with TRBJ1-1, with D unresolved. V was shortened by 3 bases and J by 2 bases, with 13 bases between the two germline ends. Looked up from germline, CDR1 is KGHSH and CDR2 is LQKENI. This CDR3 has 15 residues. The variable domain in full, completed from reference TRBV18 and TRBJ1-1, reads NAGVMQNPRHLVRRRGQEARLRCSPMKGHSHVYWYRQLPEEGLKFMVYLQKENIIDESGMPKERFSAEFPKEGPSILRIQQVVRGDSAAYFCASSPGMRANTEAFFGQGTRLTVV.

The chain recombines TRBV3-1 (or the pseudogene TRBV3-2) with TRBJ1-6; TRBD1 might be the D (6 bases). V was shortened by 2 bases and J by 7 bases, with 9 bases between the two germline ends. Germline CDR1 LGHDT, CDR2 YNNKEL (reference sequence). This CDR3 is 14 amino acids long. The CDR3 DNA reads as TGTGCCAGCAGCCAAACAGGGTCCAATTCACCCCTCCACTTT. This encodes CASSQTGSNSPLHF.

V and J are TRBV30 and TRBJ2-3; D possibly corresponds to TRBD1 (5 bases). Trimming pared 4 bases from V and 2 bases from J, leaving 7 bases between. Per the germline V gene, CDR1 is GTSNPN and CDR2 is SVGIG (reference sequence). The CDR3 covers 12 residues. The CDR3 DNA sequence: TGTGCCTGGACAGGGTTCACAGATACGCAGTATTTT. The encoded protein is CAWTGFTDTQYF.

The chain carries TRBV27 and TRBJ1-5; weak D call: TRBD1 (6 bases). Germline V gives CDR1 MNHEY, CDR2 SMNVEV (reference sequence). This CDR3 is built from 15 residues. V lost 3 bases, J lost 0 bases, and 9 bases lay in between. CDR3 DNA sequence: TGTGCCAGCAGTTTCAGGGGTCATAGCAATCAGCCCCAGCATTTT. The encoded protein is CASSFRGHSNQPQHF.

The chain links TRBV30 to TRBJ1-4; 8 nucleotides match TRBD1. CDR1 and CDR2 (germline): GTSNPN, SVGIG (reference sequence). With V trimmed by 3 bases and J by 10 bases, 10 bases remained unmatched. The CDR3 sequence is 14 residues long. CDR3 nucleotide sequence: TGTGCCTGGAGCCGACAGGGGTCCTGGGGAAAACTGTTTTTT. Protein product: CAWSRQGSWGKLFF. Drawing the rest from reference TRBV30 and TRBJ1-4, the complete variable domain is SQTIHQWPATLVQPVGSPLSLECTVEGTSNPNLYWYRQAAGRGLQLLFYSVGIGQISSEVPQNLSASRPQDRQFILSSKKLLLSDSGFYLCAWSRQGSWGKLFFGSGTQLSVL.

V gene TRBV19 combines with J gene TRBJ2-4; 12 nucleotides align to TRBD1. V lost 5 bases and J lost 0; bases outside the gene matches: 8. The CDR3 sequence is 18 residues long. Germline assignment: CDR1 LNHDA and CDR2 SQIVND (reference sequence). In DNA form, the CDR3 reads TGTGCCAGTAGTTGGGACAGGGGGCTTGGGCTAGCCAAAAACATTCAGTACTTC. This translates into CASSWDRGLGLAKNIQYF.

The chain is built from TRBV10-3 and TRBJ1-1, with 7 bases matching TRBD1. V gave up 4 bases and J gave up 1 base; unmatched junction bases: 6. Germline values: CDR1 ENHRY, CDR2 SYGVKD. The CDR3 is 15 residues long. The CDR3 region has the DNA TGTGCCATCAGTGGACAGGGACTCACGAACACTGAAGCTTTCTTT. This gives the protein CAISGQGLTNTEAFF.

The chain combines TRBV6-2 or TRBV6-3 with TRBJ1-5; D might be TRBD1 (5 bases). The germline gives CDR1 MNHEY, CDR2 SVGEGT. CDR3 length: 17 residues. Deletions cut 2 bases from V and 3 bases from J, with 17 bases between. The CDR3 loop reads CASSYGAPGRFNQPQHF. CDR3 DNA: TGTGCCAGCAGTTACGGGGCCCCAGGCCGATTCAATCAGCCCCAGCATTTT.

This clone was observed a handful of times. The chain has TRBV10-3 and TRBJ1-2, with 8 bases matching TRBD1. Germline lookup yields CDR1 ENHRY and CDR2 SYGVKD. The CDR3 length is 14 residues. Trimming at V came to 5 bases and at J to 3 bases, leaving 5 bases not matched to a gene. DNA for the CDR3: TGTGCCATCAGTTCGGGACAGGCCTACTATGGCTACACCTTC. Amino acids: CAISSGQAYYGYTF.

The CDR3 sequence is CASSFGQTNNEQFF. CDR3 coding DNA: TGCGCCAGCAGCTTTGGACAGACAAACAATGAGCAGTTCTTC. J is TRBJ2-1 and V is TRBV5-1, with a possible D match to TRBD1 (6 bases). V lost 2 bases and J lost 5, with 11 bases in between. The CDR3 runs to 14 residues. CDR1 and CDR2 (germline): SGHRS, YFSETQ.

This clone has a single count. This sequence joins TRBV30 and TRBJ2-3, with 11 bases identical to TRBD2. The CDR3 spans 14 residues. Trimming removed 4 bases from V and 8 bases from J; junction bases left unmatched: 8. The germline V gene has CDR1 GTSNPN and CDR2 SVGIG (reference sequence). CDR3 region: CAWKVAGGSSTQYF. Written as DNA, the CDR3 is TGTGCCTGGAAAGTAGCGGGAGGGTCTTCTACGCAGTATTTT.

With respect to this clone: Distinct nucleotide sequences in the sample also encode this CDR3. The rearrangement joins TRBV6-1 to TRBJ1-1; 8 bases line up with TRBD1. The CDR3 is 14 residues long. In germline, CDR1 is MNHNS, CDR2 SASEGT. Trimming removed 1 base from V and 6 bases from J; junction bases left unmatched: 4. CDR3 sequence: CASSEVGQGPEAFF. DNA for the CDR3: TGTGCCAGCAGTGAAGTCGGACAGGGACCTGAAGCTTTCTTT.

In DNA, the CDR3 is TGTGCCAGCAGCCGTGGTGGGAGGGCTGAAGCTTTCTTT. Encoded protein: CASSRGGRAEAFF. The rearrangement links TRBV12-3 or TRBV12-4 to TRBJ1-1; D remains ambiguous. The CDR3 consists of 13 residues. V was shortened by 6 bases and J by 6 bases, with 14 bases between the two germline ends.

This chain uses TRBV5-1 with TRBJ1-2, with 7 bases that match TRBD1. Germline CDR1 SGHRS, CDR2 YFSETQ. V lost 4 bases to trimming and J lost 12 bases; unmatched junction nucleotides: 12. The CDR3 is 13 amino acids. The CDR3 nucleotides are TGCGCCAGCAGCACACGACAGGGTTTGGTCGACACCTTC. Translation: CASSTRQGLVDTF. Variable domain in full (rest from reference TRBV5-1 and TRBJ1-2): KAGVTQTPRYLIKTRGQQVTLSCSPISGHRSVSWYQQTPGQGLQFLFEYFSETQRNKGNFPGRFSGRQFSNSRSEMNVSTLELGDSALYLCASSTRQGLVDTFGSGTRLTVV.

DNA for the CDR3: TGTGCCAGCAGCCACGAGGGTTTTGGGGAAAAACTGTTTTTT. Residues: CASSHEGFGEKLFF. The chain recombines TRBV7-9 with TRBJ1-4; no definite D call. The CDR3 contains 14 residues. The V gene lost 5 bases and the J gene lost 8 bases, with 15 bases spanning the gap. Germline V gene data show CDR1 as SEHNR and CDR2 as FQNEAQ (reference sequence).

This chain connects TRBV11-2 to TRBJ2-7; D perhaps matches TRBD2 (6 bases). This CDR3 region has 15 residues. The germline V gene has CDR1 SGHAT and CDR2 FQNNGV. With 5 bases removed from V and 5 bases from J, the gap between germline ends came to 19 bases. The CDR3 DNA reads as TGTGCCAGCAGCAGCCGGGACTCTAGGTTAAACGAGCAGTACTTC. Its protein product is CASSSRDSRLNEQYF.

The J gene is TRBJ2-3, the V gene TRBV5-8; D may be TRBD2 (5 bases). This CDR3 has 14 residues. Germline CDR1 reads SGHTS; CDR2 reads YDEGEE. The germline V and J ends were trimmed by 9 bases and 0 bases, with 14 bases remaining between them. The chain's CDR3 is CATGREPSTDTQYF. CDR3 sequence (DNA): TGTGCCACCGGCCGGGAACCTAGCACAGATACGCAGTATTTT.

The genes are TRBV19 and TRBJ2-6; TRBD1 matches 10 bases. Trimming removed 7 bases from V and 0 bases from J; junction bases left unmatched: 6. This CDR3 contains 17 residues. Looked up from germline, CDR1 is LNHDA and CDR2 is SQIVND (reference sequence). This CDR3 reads CASIRTGGPSGANVLTF. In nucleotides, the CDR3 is TGTGCCAGTATTCGGACAGGGGGTCCCTCTGGGGCCAACGTCCTGACTTTC.

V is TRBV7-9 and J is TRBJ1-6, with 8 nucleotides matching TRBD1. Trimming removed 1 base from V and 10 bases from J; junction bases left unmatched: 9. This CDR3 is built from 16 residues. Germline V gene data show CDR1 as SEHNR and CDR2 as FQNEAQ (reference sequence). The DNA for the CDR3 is TGTGCCAGCAGCTTAGACAGGGGGACGATGTGGTCACCCCTCCACTTT. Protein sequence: CASSLDRGTMWSPLHF. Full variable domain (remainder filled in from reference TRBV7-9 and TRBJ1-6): DTGVSQNPRHKITKRGQNVTFRCDPISEHNRLYWYRQTLGQGPEFLTYFQNEAQLEKSRLLSDRFSAERPKGSFSTLEIQRTEQGDSAMYLCASSLDRGTMWSPLHFGNGTRLTVT.